This T cell receptor beta chain originates from a study of regulatory T cells in long-lasting Graves disease. Study overall: Persistence in Graves' disease required over 5 years of antithyroid drugs plus positive TSH receptor antibodies.

CDR1 is SGHTA and CDR2 is FQGNSA in the germline V gene. Trimming took 5 bases from V and 3 from J, leaving 17 bases between them. The CDR3 runs 15 residues. This sample's time point: persistent/refractory GD, antithyroid drugs over 5 years with positive TRAb. Following extraction of RNA from PBMCs, that RNA was used to make the TCR library. EDTA tubes were used for drawing 8 to 9 milliliters of peripheral blood. Ten or more counts support this clonotype. Its antigen is not identified. Study-wide results and limits: New patients shared fewer public clonotypes (approximately 970) than persistent patients did (2,741).

Arm-PCR with iRepertoire HTBI primers amplified the CDR3 regions for these TCR beta libraries. MiXCR, applied by TCRdb to the multiplex PCR reads, yields one record per CDR3 protein. The sample holds roughly 500,000 distinct CDR3 sequences; about 22% are singletons and the top ten take 10% to 15%. This clonotype was obtained from a female donor with Graves disease. The chain links TRBV7-2 to TRBJ2-7, with D possibly called TRBD1 or TRBD2 (5 bases each). This specimen was peripheral blood mononuclear cells (PBMCs), taken when the disease was refractory, from a patient treated with antithyroid drugs. The CDR3 is CASSPLASRDYEQYF. DNA of the CDR3: TGTGCCAGCAGCCCCTTAGCGTCCAGGGACTACGAGCAGTACTTC.